This passage covers 11 T cell receptor beta chains from one sample sequenced in a study of graft-versus-host responses after intestinal transplantation. Clones were sequenced by immunoSEQ multiplex PCR, and TCRdb holds only the in-frame ones, with some missing. The table records around 29,000 clones, 90% to 95% of them present only once. Source: PBMCs, taken roughly 68 days after intestinal transplant. The receptors derive from a human patient who received an intestinal transplant, so some T cells may come from the graft donor.

The V call is TRBV7-9, the J call TRBJ2-1; 11 nucleotides agree with TRBD1. J gave up 6 bases and V 5 bases, and 9 bases lay outside the gene matches. The germline V gene encodes CDR1 SEHNR and CDR2 FQNEAQ (reference sequence). This CDR3 has 16 amino acids. CDR3 nucleotide sequence: TGTGCCAGCAGCCGCCAGACAGGGACAGGGGGCAATGAGCAGTTCTTC. It yields the protein CASSRQTGTGGNEQFF. Together with reference TRBV7-9 and TRBJ2-1, the CDR3 gives the full variable domain: DTGVSQNPRHKITKRGQNVTFRCDPISEHNRLYWYRQTLGQGPEFLTYFQNEAQLEKSRLLSDRFSAERPKGSFSTLEIQRTEQGDSAMYLCASSRQTGTGGNEQFFGPGTRLTVL.

This chain connects TRBV30 to TRBJ1-2; D unclear. CDR3 length equals 13 residues. Germline CDR1 is GTSNPN and CDR2 is SVGIG (reference sequence). Between the trimmed V and J ends, which lost 8 bases and 6 bases, there was a span of 19 bases. CDR3 DNA sequence: TGTGCCCTATCCGCGGTTTATAGAGATGGCTACACCTTC. Protein product: CALSAVYRDGYTF.

CDR3 nucleotides: TGTGCCAGCAGCCCAAATACCGGGGAGCTGTTTTTT. This encodes CASSPNTGELFF. The V and J genes are TRBV27 and TRBJ2-2; D ambiguous. Germline assignment: CDR1 MNHEY and CDR2 SMNVEV (reference sequence). Trimming took 6 bases from V and 5 from J, leaving 7 bases between them. The CDR3 is 12 amino acids.

V gene TRBV5-4 combines with J gene TRBJ1-6, with TRBD1 identical over 10 bases. J lost 7 bases, V lost 6 bases, and 13 bases had no gene match. Germline CDR1 reads SGHNT; CDR2 reads YYREEE (reference sequence). The CDR3 runs to 17 residues. Written as DNA, the CDR3 is TGTGCCAGCACCGATATATCCGGACAGGGGGGGAATTCACCCCTCCACTTT. Its protein product is CASTDISGQGGNSPLHF.

This CDR3 is CASSLSGRGRDTEAFF. As DNA, the CDR3 is TGTGCCAGCAGCTTGTCGGGCAGGGGGCGGGACACTGAAGCTTTCTTT. The chain recombines TRBV5-4 with TRBJ1-1, with TRBD1 matching 8 bases. The V and J ends lost 1 base and 3 bases, in that order; junction bases with no gene match: 8. The CDR3 is 16 amino acids. Germline V gene sequence: CDR1 SGHNT, CDR2 YYREEE (reference sequence).

The chain combines TRBV9 with TRBJ2-1; the match to TRBD2 covers 12 bases. The germline gives CDR1 SGDLS, CDR2 YYNGEE. With V trimmed by 0 bases and J by 5 bases, 15 bases remained unmatched. The CDR3 is 20 amino acids. CDR3 sequence (DNA): TGTGCCAGCAGCGTAGCTAGAGGTTCTAGCGGGGGGGCTGAGGACAATGAGCAGTTCTTC. Amino acids: CASSVARGSSGGAEDNEQFF. Together with reference TRBV9 and TRBJ2-1, the CDR3 gives the full variable domain: DSGVTQTPKHLITATGQRVTLRCSPRSGDLSVYWYQQSLDQGLQFLIQYYNGEERAKGNILERFSAQQFPDLHSELNLSSLELGDSALYFCASSVARGSSGGAEDNEQFFGPGTRLTVL.

The gene calls are TRBV6-1 and TRBJ2-7; TRBD1 aligns across 12 bases. From germline, CDR1 is MNHNS and CDR2 SASEGT. This CDR3 has 14 amino acids. V was clipped by 3 bases and J by 5 bases; unmatched bases: 2. CDR3 nucleotides: TGTGCCAGCAGTGAGGGACAGGGGGCGGACGAGCAGTACTTC. It specifies CASSEGQGADEQYF.

This clone appeared a few times. The chain uses TRBV27 and TRBJ2-7; the match to TRBD1 covers 11 bases. CDR1 is MNHEY and CDR2 is SMNVEV in the germline V gene (reference sequence). Losses at the gene ends were 4 bases for V and 4 bases for J; bases not matched to a gene: 3. The CDR3 sequence is 14 residues long. This CDR3 is CASSWGTGGYEQYF. DNA for the CDR3: TGTGCCAGCAGTTGGGGGACAGGGGGATACGAGCAGTACTTC.

This clone was seen a handful of times. The chain joins TRBV19 to TRBJ1-2; 9 bases are a match to TRBD1. This CDR3 comprises 14 residues. Germline loops: CDR1 LNHDA, CDR2 SQIVND (reference sequence). Trimming at V came to 5 bases and at J to 6 bases, leaving 7 bases not matched to a gene. CDR3 coding DNA: TGTGCCAGTAGTCCAGGCGGACAGGGGAATGGCTACACCTTC. This sequence encodes CASSPGGQGNGYTF. The whole variable domain, remainder taken from reference TRBV19 and TRBJ1-2, is DGGITQSPKYLFRKEGQNVTLSCEQNLNHDAMYWYRQDPGQGLRLIYYSQIVNDFQKGDIAEGYSVSREKKESFPLTVTSAQKNPTAFYLCASSPGGQGNGYTFGSGTRLTVV.

V gene TRBV29-1 combines with J gene TRBJ1-2; D call uncertain. Trimming stripped 4 bases from V and 2 bases from J, with 11 bases between. Germline CDR1 reads SQVTM; CDR2 reads ANQGSEA. The CDR3 consists of 13 residues. CDR3 nucleotide sequence: TGCAGCGTTGGCCTCGAAGAAAACTATGGCTACACCTTC. Its translation: CSVGLEENYGYTF.

As to this clone: The sample contains more than one DNA sequence encoding this CDR3. The chain combines TRBV10-3 with TRBJ1-5; TRBD1 might be the D (5 bases). The CDR3 runs to 15 residues. In germline, CDR1 is ENHRY, CDR2 SYGVKD. Between the trimmed V and J ends, which lost 6 bases and 3 bases, there was a span of 15 bases. As DNA, the CDR3 is TGTGCCATCAGCCACAACGGGGGGTCCAATCAGCCCCAGCATTTT. This codes for CAISHNGGSNQPQHF.